This T cell receptor beta chain was recorded in a study of graft-versus-host responses after intestinal transplantation. Overall study context: Multivisceral, liver-intestinal, or isolated intestinal transplants were performed in recipients. Tacrolimus and steroids were given for around 3 years to all recipients after anti-thymocyte globulin induction.

On this clone itself: Its antigen is not identified.

TCRdb's table, derived via immunoSEQ multiplex PCR, lists solely in-frame clones and lacks some. Here the sample spans about 120,000 clones, 85% to 95% being singletons. V dropped 5 bases and J dropped 8 bases, with 15 bases sitting between them. The CDR3 sequence is 13 residues long. Looked up from germline, CDR1 is SEHNR and CDR2 is FQNEAQ (reference sequence). Study outcomes and limitations: Researchers found GvH clones in recipient marrow, and some showed up first in ileum or blood. There was an association between peak levels of circulating GvH clones and early post-transplant HvG declines.

The source was unstimulated CD4+ T cells sorted from spleen or lymph node cells, collected before intestinal transplant. The sequence came from a human donor who received an intestinal transplant. V gene TRBV7-9 combines with J gene TRBJ1-2, with D possibly being TRBD1 (5 bases). This chain's CDR3 is CASSPVGEAGYTF. The DNA of the CDR3 is TGTGCCAGCAGCCCCGTGGGGGAGGCGGGCTACACCTTC.